The 29 T cell receptor beta chains listed next were all sequenced from one sample in a study of CD8 T cells in Susac syndrome. Random hexamers were used to reverse transcribe an amount of about 0.5 to 1 ug RNA. TCRdb used MiXCR to reprocess the immunoSEQ multiplex PCR reads, holding one entry per CDR3 protein. The sample shows 95,000 to 150,000 distinct CDR3 sequences, more than 85% of them seen only once. The sample comprised CD8+ T cells from PBMCs. Receptor source: a human donor with multiple sclerosis.

The V gene is TRBV27, the J gene TRBJ1-5; the D is unclear. This CDR3 has 14 residues. Looked up from germline, CDR1 is MNHEY and CDR2 is SMNVEV (reference sequence). The V gene lost 5 bases and the J gene lost 4 bases, with 12 bases spanning the gap. The CDR3 DNA sequence: TGTGCCAGCAGTCTCCTCGGGGAGAATCAGCCCCAGCATTTT. Translation gives CASSLLGENQPQHF.

This clonotype was seen only once. The V and J genes are TRBV6-5 and TRBJ2-2; D unclear. Germline V gives CDR1 MNHEY, CDR2 SVGAGI. The CDR3 covers 13 residues. Trimming took 0 bases from V and 7 from J, leaving 6 bases between them. The CDR3 loop is CASSYSLSGELFF. In DNA form, the CDR3 reads TGTGCCAGCAGTTACTCTCTTAGCGGGGAGCTGTTTTTT.

The chain has TRBV15 and TRBJ2-5; D gene ambiguous. Trimming took off 2 bases at V and 5 bases at J, with 9 bases between the two ends. This CDR3 has 13 residues. Germline V gene sequence: CDR1 LNHNV, CDR2 YYDKDF (reference sequence). The CDR3 reads CATSRSGSETQYF. CDR3 sequence (DNA): TGTGCCACCAGCAGATCCGGATCGGAGACCCAGTACTTC.

The chain has TRBV6-4 and TRBJ2-1, with 10 bases fitting TRBD2. Germline loops: CDR1 MRHNA, CDR2 SNTAGT. The trim removed 4 bases at V and 15 bases at J, leaving 9 bases unmatched. The CDR3 is made up of 13 amino acids. CDR3 DNA: TGTGCCAGCAGTGTGGCTAGCGGGGGCCCTCTGTTCTTC. Translated: CASSVASGGPLFF.

V and J are TRBV4-1 and TRBJ2-7; possibly TRBD1 or TRBD2 for D (5 bases each). Trimming shortened V by 0 bases and J by 1 base, and 10 bases separated the two germline ends. The CDR3 consists of 15 residues. Germline V lookup: CDR1 MGHRA, CDR2 YSYEKL. CDR3 loop: CASSQDGTHSYEQYF. The CDR3 nucleotides are TGCGCCAGCAGCCAAGACGGGACGCATTCCTACGAGCAGTACTTC.

This chain joins TRBV11-2 and TRBJ2-3; TRBD1 aligns across 8 bases. CDR3 length: 16 residues. Trimming cost V 2 bases and J 0 bases; bases outside gene matches: 4. Germline V gives CDR1 SGHAT, CDR2 FQNNGV. The CDR3 loop is CASSLTRTGSTDTQYF. CDR3 in DNA: TGTGCCAGCAGCTTAACCCGGACAGGGAGCACAGATACGCAGTATTTT.

The rearrangement links TRBV6-5 to TRBJ2-3; possibly TRBD2 for D (6 bases). The CDR3 is 15 residues long. Germline V gene data show CDR1 as MNHEY and CDR2 as SVGAGI. Trimming pared 5 bases from V and 2 bases from J, leaving 14 bases between. The CDR3 DNA follows: TGTGCCAGCAGTCAAGACGGGAGTTACACAGATACGCAGTATTTT. Its translation is CASSQDGSYTDTQYF.

J is TRBJ2-7 and V is TRBV7-9, with no clear D. The germline gives CDR1 SEHNR, CDR2 FQNEAQ (reference sequence). CDR3 size: 13 residues. V was trimmed by 4 bases and J by 4 bases, leaving 11 bases between them. The CDR3 loop is CASSSPASYEQYV. The CDR3 DNA reads TGTGCCAGCAGCTCCCCGGCTTCATACGAGCAGTACGTC.

The chain combines TRBV24-1 with TRBJ1-5, with D hard to call. Germline CDR1 is KGHDR and CDR2 is SFDVKD. This CDR3 has 14 residues. V was cut by 5 bases and J by 0 bases, with 7 bases left in between. This CDR3 reads CATSAGPSNQPQHF. CDR3 nucleotide sequence: TGTGCCACCAGTGCGGGCCCTAGCAATCAGCCCCAGCATTTT.

The chain uses TRBV5-4 and TRBJ2-3, with 14 bases matching TRBD2. This CDR3 spans 18 amino acids. Germline V gene lookup returns CDR1 SGHNT and CDR2 YYREEE (reference sequence). V dropped 2 bases and J dropped 0; count of bases not matched to a gene: 5. In DNA form, the CDR3 reads TGTGCCAGCAGCTTCGGGACTAGCGGGGGAACTAGCACAGATACGCAGTATTTT. Its protein is CASSFGTSGGTSTDTQYF.

V gene TRBV4-1 combines with J gene TRBJ1-1; D unresolved. The V end lost 1 base, the J end lost 0 bases, and 12 bases lay between the germline ends. This CDR3 comprises 16 residues. Germline lookup yields CDR1 MGHRA and CDR2 YSYEKL. In DNA form, the CDR3 reads TGCGCCAGCAGCCAAGCCCCGACGGCTTTGAACACTGAAGCTTTCTTT. The encoded protein is CASSQAPTALNTEAFF.

The V and J genes are TRBV9 and TRBJ1-6, with 9 bases matching TRBD1. Trimming at V came to 0 bases and at J to 6 bases, leaving 10 bases not matched to a gene. Germline V gene data show CDR1 as SGDLS and CDR2 as YYNGEE. The CDR3 runs 18 residues. CDR3 sequence: CASSVGLRTGERNSPLHF. The DNA for the CDR3 is TGTGCCAGCAGCGTAGGCCTTCGGACAGGGGAGCGTAATTCACCCCTCCACTTT. The full variable domain, its missing parts supplied by reference TRBV9 and TRBJ1-6, is DSGVTQTPKHLITATGQRVTLRCSPRSGDLSVYWYQQSLDQGLQFLIQYYNGEERAKGNILERFSAQQFPDLHSELNLSSLELGDSALYFCASSVGLRTGERNSPLHFGNGTRLTVT.

The chain recombines TRBV29-1 with TRBJ2-5, with D possibly being TRBD1 (5 bases). Germline CDR1 is SQVTM and CDR2 is ANQGSEA. The CDR3 spans 14 residues. V lost 6 bases and J 4 bases, leaving 18 bases between the germline ends. The CDR3 DNA sequence: TGCAGCGTCCTAACTATCAGGGTTTTAGAGACCCAGTACTTC. It codes for CSVLTIRVLETQYF.

The CDR3 bases are TGTGCCAGCAGGCGCCCGACAGGGGGTGTTCCTGGCTACACCTTC. Protein product: CASRRPTGGVPGYTF. The chain carries TRBV7-9 and TRBJ1-2; the match to TRBD1 covers 9 bases. CDR1 SEHNR and CDR2 FQNEAQ come from the germline V gene (reference sequence). The CDR3 length is 15 residues. With 6 bases clipped from V and 7 bases from J, the junction kept 12 bases outside the gene matches.

This clonotype was detected only once. CDR3 sequence: CAISENRDHEQYF. The CDR3 nucleotides are TGTGCCATCAGTGAAAACAGGGACCACGAGCAGTACTTC. This chain connects TRBV10-3 to TRBJ2-7; D is perhaps TRBD1 (6 bases). V was shortened by 3 bases and J by 5 bases, with 11 bases between the two germline ends. This CDR3 has 13 amino acids. Germline V lookup: CDR1 ENHRY, CDR2 SYGVKD.

The V gene is TRBV9, the J gene TRBJ1-5; 7 nucleotides match TRBD1. The CDR3 totals 15 residues. Germline V CDR1 and CDR2: SGDLS, YYNGEE. V trimming: 2 bases; J trimming: 6 bases; junction bases outside the gene matches: 8. This chain's CDR3 is CASSVDREVGQPQHF. The DNA for the CDR3 is TGTGCCAGCAGCGTTGACAGGGAAGTCGGTCAGCCCCAGCATTTT.

The chain recombines TRBV20-1 with TRBJ1-4; 10 bases are a match to TRBD1. Germline CDR1 reads DFQATT; CDR2 reads SNEGSKA (reference sequence). J gave up 8 bases and V 5 bases, and 8 bases lay outside the gene matches. The CDR3 contains 14 residues. CDR3 DNA sequence: TGCAGTGCTCAATCGGGACAGGGGTTCGAAAAACTGTTTTTT. Its protein product is CSAQSGQGFEKLFF.

V usage is TRBV19 and J usage is TRBJ1-3, with a tentative D call TRBD1 (5 bases). Trimming removed 10 bases from V and 5 bases from J, with 15 bases in between. Germline V gene data show CDR1 as LNHDA and CDR2 as SQIVND (reference sequence). The CDR3 spans 13 residues. The CDR3 DNA sequence: TGTGCCACCCGGGGCAGGGAGAGAAACACCATATATTTT. This encodes CATRGRERNTIYF. Full variable domain (remainder filled in from reference TRBV19 and TRBJ1-3): DGGITQSPKYLFRKEGQNVTLSCEQNLNHDAMYWYRQDPGQGLRLIYYSQIVNDFQKGDIAEGYSVSREKKESFPLTVTSAQKNPTAFYLCATRGRERNTIYFGEGSWLTVV.

The chain carries TRBV11-2 and TRBJ2-2; D is tentatively TRBD1 or TRBD2 (5 bases each). The germline CDR1 and CDR2 sequences are SGHAT and FQNNGV. The CDR3 has 14 amino acids. V lost 10 bases and J lost 2, with 14 bases in between. The chain's CDR3 is CATGAGKNTGELFF. In DNA form, the CDR3 reads TGTGCCACCGGGGCGGGTAAAAACACCGGGGAGCTGTTTTTT.

The rearrangement joins TRBV10-3 to TRBJ2-7, with TRBD1 identical over 9 bases. The CDR3 spans 13 residues. Looked up from germline, CDR1 is ENHRY and CDR2 is SYGVKD. V lost 5 bases to trimming and J lost 4 bases; unmatched junction nucleotides: 3. The CDR3 is CAISPGQGYEQYV. Here the CDR3 DNA reads TGTGCCATCAGTCCGGGACAGGGTTACGAGCAGTACGTC.

This clonotype appeared a few times. The V call is TRBV5-6, the J call TRBJ2-1; D is possibly TRBD2 (5 bases). The CDR3 runs to 12 residues. Between the trimmed V and J ends, which lost 0 bases and 8 bases, there was a span of 6 bases. Per germline, CDR1 SGHDT and CDR2 YYEEEE. DNA of the CDR3: TGTGCCAGCAGCTTGGCGAGGGATGAGCAGTTCTTC. Protein sequence: CASSLARDEQFF.

The V and J genes are TRBV5-1 and TRBJ2-1; TRBD1 might be the D (6 bases). The V gene's germline CDR1 is SGHRS and CDR2 YFSETQ. The CDR3 extends over 15 amino acids. Trimming took 0 bases from V and 0 from J, leaving 7 bases between them. CDR3 amino acids: CASSLVRGSYNEQFF. In DNA, the CDR3 is TGCGCCAGCAGCTTGGTCAGGGGCTCCTACAATGAGCAGTTCTTC.

The chain employs TRBV5-1 and TRBJ1-1; the match to TRBD1 covers 12 bases. CDR1 SGHRS and CDR2 YFSETQ come from the germline V gene. V was clipped by 0 bases and J by 0 bases; unmatched bases: 6. CDR3 length equals 18 residues. The DNA for the CDR3 is TGCGCCAGCAGCTTGGCCGATGGGACAGGGGGCGTGAACACTGAAGCTTTCTTT. Translating gives CASSLADGTGGVNTEAFF.

The chain recombines TRBV4-1 with TRBJ2-1; TRBD2 aligns across 9 bases. With 4 bases clipped from V and 5 bases from J, the junction kept 18 bases outside the gene matches. The CDR3 is 19 residues long. Germline CDR1 is MGHRA and CDR2 is YSYEKL. In DNA form, the CDR3 reads TGCGCCAGCAGCCTTTTCCTGCACGAACTAGCGGGTACGAACAATGAGCAGTTCTTC. It yields the protein CASSLFLHELAGTNNEQFF.

For the CDR3, the DNA is TGTGCCAGCAGCCCCGGACTGAGACTAGGAAGGAAAAACATTCAGTACTTC. Its protein is CASSPGLRLGRKNIQYF. The V and J genes are TRBV12-3 or TRBV12-4 and TRBJ2-4; D might be TRBD2 (6 bases). V gave up 6 bases and J gave up 4 bases, with 22 bases separating them. CDR3 size: 17 residues.

This sequence joins TRBV9 and TRBJ2-1; 7 bases are a match to TRBD2. Germline assignment: CDR1 SGDLS and CDR2 YYNGEE. This CDR3 contains 16 residues. V shed 0 bases, J shed 0 bases, and the junction held 3 bases outside the gene matches. CDR3 DNA: TGTGCCAGCAGCGTAGGAGGGAGGGCCTCCTACAATGAGCAGTTCTTC. The encoded protein is CASSVGGRASYNEQFF.

The V gene is TRBV29-1, the J gene TRBJ2-1; no reliable D call. Germline V gene sequence: CDR1 SQVTM, CDR2 ANQGSEA. This CDR3 is built from 11 residues. The V gene lost 4 bases and the J gene lost 5 bases, with 6 bases spanning the gap. The CDR3 here is CSVVGHNEQFF. The CDR3 DNA sequence: TGCAGCGTTGTAGGGCACAATGAGCAGTTCTTC.

The J gene is TRBJ1-2, the V gene TRBV13; TRBD1 aligns across 7 bases. CDR1 is PRHDT, CDR2 FYEKMQ, per germline (reference sequence). V shed 4 bases, J shed 8 bases, and the junction held 4 bases outside the gene matches. The CDR3 contains 12 residues. Here the CDR3 reads CASSSGTVGYTF. CDR3 bases: TGTGCCAGCAGCTCTGGGACAGTCGGCTACACCTTC. The full variable domain, completed using reference TRBV13 and TRBJ1-2, is AAGVIQSPRHLIKEKRETATLKCYPIPRHDTVYWYQQGPGQDPQFLISFYEKMQSDKGSIPDRFSAQQFSDYHSELNMSSLELGDSALYFCASSSGTVGYTFGSGTRLTVV.

This chain uses TRBV6-5 with TRBJ2-7; TRBD1 agrees at 7 bases. The germline V gene encodes CDR1 MNHEY and CDR2 SVGAGI. This CDR3 spans 14 amino acids. V lost 2 bases, J lost 2 bases, and 3 bases stayed unmatched. CDR3 in amino acids: CASSYQGQAYEQYF. The CDR3 region has the DNA TGTGCCAGCAGTTACCAAGGACAGGCCTACGAGCAGTACTTC.